Following are 16 T cell receptor beta chains from one sample sequenced in a study of T cell clonotyping in hematopoietic cell transplantation. Assay used: immunoSEQ multiplex PCR; TCRdb lists only in-frame clones, some missing. The data contain some 11,000 clones, 46% of them singletons. The input for sequencing was PBMCs, taken 30 days after allogeneic stem cell transplant. Receptors were obtained from a male patient in his fifties who had an allogeneic stem cell transplant from an unrelated donor, so the T cells may come from the graft donor. Some clones in this sample may be carry-over from other donors' samples.

The chain recombines TRBV4-1 with TRBJ2-7; TRBD1 matches 7 bases. Germline loops: CDR1 MGHRA, CDR2 YSYEKL. The CDR3 is made up of 15 amino acids. Trimming cost V 2 bases and J 0 bases; bases outside gene matches: 4. The CDR3 protein is CASSQPRQGSYEQYF. In nucleotides, the CDR3 is TGCGCCAGCAGCCAACCCAGACAGGGCTCCTACGAGCAGTACTTC.

Written as DNA, the CDR3 is TGTGCCTGGAGGCGCGGGGGGGCCGGAATGAACACTGAAGCTTTCTTT. This sequence encodes CAWRRGGAGMNTEAFF. The chain combines TRBV30 with TRBJ1-1, with a weak D call TRBD1 (6 bases). CDR3 length: 16 amino acids. V was trimmed by 3 bases and J by 0 bases, leaving 17 bases between them. The germline CDR1 and CDR2 sequences are GTSNPN and SVGIG (reference sequence). The entire variable domain, with the rest obtained from reference TRBV30 and TRBJ1-1, is as follows: SQTIHQWPATLVQPVGSPLSLECTVEGTSNPNLYWYRQAAGRGLQLLFYSVGIGQISSEVPQNLSASRPQDRQFILSSKKLLLSDSGFYLCAWRRGGAGMNTEAFFGQGTRLTVV.

V and J are TRBV20-1 and TRBJ2-1, with D unclear. Trimming left V 3 bases short and J 7 bases short, with 7 bases between. CDR1 and CDR2 (germline): DFQATT, SNEGSKA (reference sequence). CDR3 length: 11 amino acids. The CDR3 spells CSASIRNEQFF. The DNA for the CDR3 is TGCAGTGCTAGTATCAGGAATGAGCAGTTCTTC.

The chain couples TRBV6-1 to TRBJ2-7, with D perhaps matching TRBD2 (5 bases). The germline V and J ends were trimmed by 5 bases and 0 bases, with 8 bases remaining between them. Germline CDR1 reads MNHNS; CDR2 reads SASEGT. The CDR3 has 13 amino acids. The CDR3 region has the DNA TGTGCCAGCAGTTGGACTCCCTCCTACGAGCAGTACTTC. The encoded protein is CASSWTPSYEQYF.

The chain has TRBV28 and TRBJ1-2; D remains ambiguous. CDR1 MDHEN and CDR2 SYDVKM come from the germline V gene. The CDR3 covers 15 residues. The V gene lost 2 bases and the J gene lost 0 bases, with 10 bases spanning the gap. In DNA form, the CDR3 reads TGTGCCAGCAGTTTAGACGGGTCGACTAACTATGGCTACACCTTC. This codes for CASSLDGSTNYGYTF.

For this clone: One end of the junction is discordant with germline, which a read error may explain. The V gene is TRBV29-1, the J gene TRBJ2-6; no definite D call. The V gene's germline CDR1 is SQVTM and CDR2 ANQGSEA. This CDR3 comprises 14 residues. CDR3 nucleotides: TGCAGCGCTGAAGGACGTTCTGGGGCCAACGTCCTGACTTTC. It encodes CSAEGRSGANVLTF.

CDR3 sequence: CAWTDMNTEAFF. In nucleotides, the CDR3 is TGTGCCTGGACAGACATGAACACTGAAGCTTTCTTT. The chain couples TRBV30 to TRBJ1-1, with D uncertain. V gave up 4 bases and J gave up 0 bases, with 6 bases separating them. The CDR3 length is 12 residues. Germline V CDR1 and CDR2: GTSNPN, SVGIG (reference sequence).

This clone was picked up a small number of times. The J gene is TRBJ1-2, the V gene TRBV7-9, with no clear D. CDR3 length: 14 residues. Trimming cost V 2 bases and J 0 bases, with 7 bases left between them. Germline V CDR1 and CDR2: SEHNR, FQNEAQ (reference sequence). The CDR3 loop is CASSLLGANYGYTF. CDR3 bases: TGTGCCAGCAGCTTATTAGGAGCTAACTATGGCTACACCTTC.

The DNA of the CDR3 is TGTGCCAGCAGTTCGGACAGTGACAATCAGCCCCAGCATTTT. Amino acid sequence: CASSSDSDNQPQHF. This chain uses TRBV25-1 with TRBJ1-5; tentatively, D is TRBD1 (6 bases). This CDR3 region has 14 residues. Germline CDR1 MGHDK, CDR2 SYGVNS. V lost 5 bases, J lost 3 bases, and 11 bases lay in between.

The V call is TRBV2, the J call TRBJ1-1; 7 bases map to TRBD1. CDR3 length: 12 amino acids. Trimming cost V 6 bases and J 5 bases; bases outside gene matches: 3. Germline assignment: CDR1 SNHLY and CDR2 FYNNEI. CDR3 sequence (DNA): TGTGCCAGCAGAGTACAGGGGACTGAAGCTTTCTTT. Protein product: CASRVQGTEAFF.

The V call is TRBV27, the J call TRBJ1-5; no definite D call. The CDR3 is 14 amino acids. In germline, CDR1 is MNHEY, CDR2 SMNVEV (reference sequence). The V and J ends lost 5 bases and 7 bases respectively, with 15 bases between them. CDR3 bases: TGTGCCAGCAGTCCCCTTAGGGCGAGCCAGCCCCAGCATTTT. Translated, it gives CASSPLRASQPQHF.

This clone was observed a handful of times. The J gene is TRBJ1-2, the V gene TRBV29-1, with D maybe TRBD1 (5 bases). V was shortened by 8 bases and J by 4 bases, with 29 bases between the two germline ends. Germline CDR1 SQVTM, CDR2 ANQGSEA. The CDR3 length is 17 residues. CDR3 sequence reads: CSHGIKGRLRGFYGYTF. CDR3 nucleotide sequence: TGCAGCCATGGTATTAAGGGGCGGCTGCGCGGGTTCTATGGCTACACCTTC. The variable domain in full, with the rest retrieved from reference TRBV29-1 and TRBJ1-2, is SAVISQKPSRDICQRGTSLTIQCQVDSQVTMMFWYRQQPGQSLTLIATANQGSEATYESGFVIDKFPISRPNLTFSTLTVSNMSPEDSSIYLCSHGIKGRLRGFYGYTFGSGTRLTVV.

This clone appeared a few times. The CDR3 protein is CASSNSGEKLFF. CDR3 DNA sequence: TGTGCCAGCAGCAACTCGGGGGAAAAACTGTTTTTT. V gene TRBV11-1 combines with J gene TRBJ1-4; D unclear. CDR3 length: 12 amino acids. The germline CDR1 and CDR2 sequences are SGHAT and FQDESV (reference sequence). Trimming left V 5 bases short and J 8 bases short, with 9 bases between.

This clone turned up a few times. V is TRBV29-1 and J is TRBJ1-2, with D possibly being TRBD1 (6 bases). Trimming removed 0 bases at V and 1 base at J, with 12 bases between. The CDR3 runs to 15 residues. Germline values: CDR1 SQVTM, CDR2 ANQGSEA. CDR3 bases: TGCAGCGTTGAAGATCTGGACAGAGTTAACTATGGCTACACCTTC. This encodes CSVEDLDRVNYGYTF.

This clone was recorded a few times. The V and J genes are TRBV29-1 and TRBJ2-1, with D possibly being TRBD2 (6 bases). The CDR3 covers 14 residues. V lost 0 bases to trimming and J lost 12 bases, with 18 bases between them. Germline CDR1 reads SQVTM; CDR2 reads ANQGSEA. CDR3 in amino acids: CSVEESRDSGGQFF. The CDR3 DNA follows: TGCAGCGTTGAAGAGAGCCGGGACTCAGGAGGGCAGTTCTTC.

J is TRBJ2-1 and V is TRBV30; D is unresolved. Germline values: CDR1 GTSNPN, CDR2 SVGIG (reference sequence). Trimming removed 0 bases at V and 7 bases at J, with 7 bases between. The CDR3 consists of 12 residues. CDR3 coding DNA: TGTGCCTGGAGTGTAGCAGTAAATGAGCAGTTCTTC. It specifies CAWSVAVNEQFF.